This entry lists 7 T cell receptor beta chains sequenced from one sample in a study of blood T cells in healthy people across ages. PCR was performed a second time for roughly 6 to 12 cycles using a sample-barcoded 5' primer and a J-beta primer mix. MiXCR was run by TCRdb on the 5' RACE reads, yielding one entry per CDR3 protein. The data contain some 900,000 distinct CDR3 sequences, roughly 43% of them singletons. The sequenced sample consisted of blood. These receptors all stem from a man between 25 and 39 years old in good health.

The V and J genes are TRBV6-5 and TRBJ1-2; possibly TRBD1 for D (5 bases). The CDR3 runs 14 residues. Germline V lookup: CDR1 MNHEY, CDR2 SVGAGI. V was trimmed by 10 bases and J by 4 bases, leaving 19 bases between them. The CDR3 sequence: CAITRGRGSYGYTF. Written as DNA, the CDR3 is TGTGCCATCACCCGGGGGAGGGGATCCTATGGCTACACCTTC.

The chain employs TRBV28 and TRBJ1-5, with D possibly being TRBD1 (5 bases). Trimming shortened V by 6 bases and J by 3 bases, and 21 bases separated the two germline ends. The CDR3 has 17 amino acids. The V gene's germline CDR1 is MDHEN and CDR2 SYDVKM. The CDR3 sequence is CASRDSTAGFDNQPQHF. As DNA, the CDR3 is TGTGCCAGCAGGGACTCGACAGCGGGGTTTGACAATCAGCCCCAGCATTTT.

This clonotype was seen a single time. The chain recombines TRBV7-9 with TRBJ1-2, with D perhaps matching TRBD1 (6 bases). Germline CDR1 and CDR2: SEHNR and FQNEAQ (reference sequence). CDR3 length: 14 residues. Trimming removed 3 bases from V and 5 bases from J, with 13 bases in between. The CDR3 spells CASSFGGAGYGYTF. As DNA, the CDR3 is TGTGCCAGCAGCTTCGGGGGCGCAGGGTATGGCTACACCTTC.

The V call is TRBV5-1, the J call TRBJ1-5, with D possibly being TRBD1 (6 bases). The CDR3 covers 15 residues. Between the trimmed V and J ends, which lost 0 bases and 3 bases, there was a span of 10 bases. Germline V gene lookup returns CDR1 SGHRS and CDR2 YFSETQ. The chain's CDR3 is CASSLGGAANQPQHF. The CDR3 nucleotides are TGCGCCAGCAGCTTGGGGGGGGCGGCCAATCAGCCCCAGCATTTT.

This clonotype turned up a few times. V gene TRBV20-1 combines with J gene TRBJ1-5; tentatively, D is TRBD1 (5 bases). The CDR3 runs to 15 residues. Trimming removed 4 bases from V and 6 bases from J, with 19 bases in between. Germline values: CDR1 DFQATT, CDR2 SNEGSKA (reference sequence). The CDR3 DNA reads as TGCAGTGCTACCGATGGGACCCGGAGGATTCAGCCCCAGCATTTT. As protein: CSATDGTRRIQPQHF.

Regarding this clonotype: The conserved phenylalanine or tryptophan normally closing the CDR3 is absent here, so this likely arose from a read error. The chain joins TRBV20-1 to TRBJ2-7; TRBD1 might be the D (6 bases). The J call could be wrong; TRBJ2-5 is a better fit for the DNA end. Germline V gene lookup returns CDR1 DFQATT and CDR2 SNEGSKA (reference sequence). There are 16 residues in the CDR3. The CDR3 sequence is CSARDAVVGDTETQYL. In DNA, the CDR3 is TGCAGTGCTAGAGATGCAGTCGTCGGGGACACGGAGACCCAGTACCTC.

The V call is TRBV2, the J call TRBJ2-5; TRBD2 agrees at 10 bases. Per germline, CDR1 SNHLY and CDR2 FYNNEI. V lost 2 bases to trimming and J lost 5 bases; unmatched junction nucleotides: 11. The CDR3 covers 17 residues. The DNA for the CDR3 is TGTGCCAGCAGTGAAAGTTCCAGCGGGGGGGTTTTGGAGACCCAGTACTTC. Its translation is CASSESSSGGVLETQYF.